This paragraph reports one TCR beta chain. This sample is drawn from a study of blood T cell repertoires in COVID-19. Study-level information: T cells, B-cell-depleted T cells, or PBMCs supplied cDNA or gDNA.

The repertoire was sequenced with immunoSEQ multiplex PCR; TCRdb's copy has only in-frame clones and lacks some. This sample yields about 200,000 clones, of which roughly nine tenths are seen a single time; about 6% belongs to the top ten. CDR3 length equals 13 residues. Germline V gives CDR1 SGHRS, CDR2 YFSETQ. V gave up 2 bases and J gave up 5 bases, with 11 bases separating them. This chain links TRBV5-1 with TRBJ2-7; D is possibly TRBD1 (7 bases). Sequencing was carried out using peripheral blood. The clonotype comes from a man between 60 and 70 years old who had recovered from COVID-19. CDR3 DNA sequence: TGCGCCAGCAGCTTCTCCAGGGGGGACGAGCAGTACTTC. Protein sequence: CASSFSRGDEQYF.